The clone carrying this T cell receptor (beta chain) has ten or more counts. No antigen is known for it. At one end, the junction sequence differs from germline, possibly due to a read error. Germline loops: CDR1 KGHSH, CDR2 LQKENI. The CDR3 is 13 residues long. Arm-PCR of CDR3 regions and iRepertoire HTBI primers were the basis on which TCR beta libraries were built. TCRdb re-called the multiplex PCR reads with MiXCR, one entry per CDR3 protein. Altogether 250,000 or so distinct CDR3 sequences are present, over 20% being singletons, with the ten largest covering over 11%. The time point is: newly diagnosed GD, antithyroid drugs for less than 3 months. The TCR library was made from RNA extracted from PBMCs. Each patient gave approximately 9.2 milliliters of EDTA-anticoagulated peripheral blood. The source of the sample is a study of regulatory T cells in long-lasting Graves disease. About the study: Patients newly diagnosed with Graves' had been on antithyroid drugs for under 3 months. Study conclusions and caveats: Persistent Graves' patients possessed reduced TCR diversity relative to recently diagnosed ones. Whereas 966 public clonotypes were shared by new patients, persistent patients shared more, at 2,500 to 3,000.

This chain uses TRBV18 with TRBJ1-5, with a tentative D call TRBD1 (6 bases). Sequenced material: peripheral blood mononuclear cells (PBMCs), taken at new diagnosis, from a patient treated with antithyroid drugs. The sequence derives from a female donor with Graves disease. In DNA form, the CDR3 reads TGCGCCAGCAGTCCGGGGGGCGACCAGCCCCAGCATTTT. Translating it yields CASSPGGDQPQHF.